The clone carrying this TCR beta chain was detected ten times or more. No antigen is known for it. The CDR3 end falls 3 residues outside the read, so it is completed with the germline J gene. Libraries were prepared by immunoSEQ multiplex PCR; TCRdb keeps only in-frame clonotypes and omits some of them. The sample includes around 40,000 clones, none of them occurring once. The source of the sample is a study of T cell clonality in common variable immunodeficiency. CDR1 MNHEY and CDR2 SVGEGT come from the germline V gene. Trimming removed 6 bases from V and 1 base from J; junction bases left unmatched: 3. The length of the CDR3 is 15 residues. Regarding the study as a whole: Reportedly, TCR beta sequences from common variable immunodeficiency showed fewer deletions and N-nucleotide insertions. CVID patient heterogeneity limited repertoire-clinical complication correlations.

Sequenced input: peripheral blood mononuclear cells. The receptor was derived from a person aged 18 to 70 in good health. V and J are TRBV6-2 or TRBV6-3 and TRBJ2-3, with 11 bases identical to TRBD2. The CDR3 bases that were read are TGTGCCAGCAGGGCTAGCGGGGGGCGCACAGATACG. This translates into CASRASGGRTDT. Given in full, the CDR3 is CASRASGGRTDTQYF.